Here is one T cell receptor beta chain with its context. The V and J ends lost 2 bases and 2 bases respectively, with 12 bases between them. Looked up from germline, CDR1 is SGHTA and CDR2 is FQGNSA. This CDR3 is 15 amino acids long. The sample comes from a study of blood T cell repertoires in COVID-19. At the level of the study: The origin of the acute and convalescent COVID-19 samples was the United States, Italy and Spain.

In the original processing: Cell counts per sample came from amplifying reference gene primers. Some clones are missing from TCRdb's copy, which holds only in-frame ones; the method was immunoSEQ multiplex PCR. That table supplies the V and J calls and clone size; D and trimming were determined from the DNA. The sample contains 110,000 or so clones, 75% to 90% of which appear only once. The chain recombines TRBV7-2 with TRBJ2-5; possibly TRBD1 for D (5 bases). This receptor was taken from a man aged 70 or older with active or convalescent COVID-19. The specimen sequenced was peripheral blood. The CDR3 DNA sequence: TGTGCCAGCAGCTTATACCAGGGCCCACAAGAGACCCAGTACTTC. It codes for CASSLYQGPQETQYF.